The present TCR beta chain was sequenced within a study of low-dose radiotherapy and immunotherapy resistance in tumors. On the study more broadly: One day prior to radiation and immunotherapy, intravenous cyclophosphamide at 200 mg/m2 was given, repeated every two weeks.

This CDR3 region has 13 residues. The germline gives CDR1 ENHRY, CDR2 SYGVKD. Unmatched junction bases numbered 6, after V lost 5 bases and J lost 9 bases. This clonotype was detected many times. Indicated time point: after trial treatment. Treatment noted: LDRT plus nivolumab, ipilimumab, low-dose cyclophosphamide and aspirin (RACIN trial). The patients who were eligible all carried advanced solid tumors that lacked tumor-infiltrating lymphocytes, meaning the tumors were TIL-negative. Priming of first-strand cDNA relied on TRAV- and TRBV-specific primers (covering alpha and beta chains). The authors ran 20 PCR cycles to amplify TCRs with a constant-region primer and V-primer adapter. In vitro transcription amplified isolated mRNA. One entry per CDR3 protein results from TCRdb running MiXCR on the reads. Among tens of thousands of distinct CDR3 sequences listed, around 20% were seen once.

The TCR sequence derives from a female donor with ovarian cancer. The chain has TRBV10-3 and TRBJ2-2; TRBD1 aligns across 7 bases. The material sequenced was PBMCs, taken after low-dose radiotherapy plus immunotherapy. CDR3 sequence (DNA): TGTGCCATCAGTTACGACAGGGATAGGGAGCTGTTTTTT. Protein: CAISYDRDRELFF.